The clone carrying this T cell receptor (beta chain) occurred many times. Antigen unknown. The length of the CDR3 is 15 residues. Losses at the gene ends were 2 bases for V and 3 bases for J; bases not matched to a gene: 7. The sample belongs to a study of T cells in Graves' hyperthyroidism and ophthalmopathy. Study details: Any treatment followed the collection of peripheral blood at initial diagnosis.

The PBMCs studied were ones that came from about 10 ml fresh peripheral blood. Study conclusions and caveats: Most clonotypes that expanded in the thyroid above 0.001 also showed up in blood.

Using RNA transcripts as the source, TCR beta CDR3 regions were amplified. In the first-round RT-PCR of the TCR CDR3, the HTBI primer set was used. TCRdb re-analysed the multiplex PCR reads in MiXCR, keeping a single row per CDR3 protein. The sample holds about 550,000 distinct CDR3 sequences, more than 20% seen once. The sample taken for sequencing was blood. The chain combines TRBV12-3 or TRBV12-4 with TRBJ2-7, with TRBD1 matching 7 bases. This clonotype was sampled from a man between 18 and 35 years old with Graves' hyperthyroidism. The CDR3 nucleotides read TGTGCCAGCAGTTTAAGGCTGGACAGGTTCTACGAGCAGTACTTC. Its translation: CASSLRLDRFYEQYF.